The clone carrying this T cell receptor beta chain was seen many times. Its antigen is not identified. The CDR3 runs 14 residues. Trimming took 6 bases from V and 0 from J; bases not matched to a gene: 0. This record belongs to a study of prognosis after radiotherapy for stage I lung cancer. For the study at large: All of the patients with non-small cell lung cancer, including 7 or 8 who had refused surgery, were considered to be medically inoperable. The patients comprised about 12 men and about 6 women, spanning ages roughly 50 to 90 and having a median of 74.5 years. Regarding the study as a whole: Reportedly, TRBV and TRBJ gene usage varied with metastasis presence.

Two rounds of multiplex PCR amplified TCR beta CDR3 from genomic DNA. The first round of PCR was done with primers that matched each TRBV and TRBJ gene. TCRdb analysed the multiplex PCR reads with MiXCR anew, one entry per CDR3 protein. This sample yields some 28,000 distinct CDR3 sequences, of which around 29% are seen a single time; about 12% belongs to the top ten. This receptor was obtained from a donor at least 50 years old with non-small cell lung cancer. The chain carries TRBV12-3 or TRBV12-4 and TRBJ1-5; 9 nucleotides align to TRBD1. The sample here was PBMCs, taken before or after stereotactic body radiation therapy (not recorded which). CDR3 in DNA: TGTGCCAGCAGGGACAGGGGTAGCAATCAGCCCCAGCATTTT. Translating it yields CASRDRGSNQPQHF.